A selection of T cell receptor beta chains follows, all from one sample in a study of T cell changes during pregnancy in multiple sclerosis. TCRdb's table, derived via immunoSEQ multiplex PCR, lists solely in-frame clones and lacks some. The sample shows about 51,000 clones, 93% of them seen only once. The sample in question was peripheral blood, obtained in the second trimester of pregnancy. The receptors were sampled from a female donor with multiple sclerosis, enrolled in a pregnancy study. The CDR3 runs from the conserved cysteine through the conserved F or W. The D gene is left open where the match is weak. The size field is filled for only some rows; it gives once, few, many or a size class.

D gene,clone size,J gene,V gene,CDR3 protein,CDR3 DNA
NA,NA,TRBJ2-7,TRBV7-9,CASRKAGDSYEQYF,TGTGCCAGCAGGAAAGCGGGTGACTCCTACGAGCAGTACTTC
NA,once,TRBJ2-1,TRBV9,CASSVWDTVYNEQFF,TGTGCCAGCAGCGTTTGGGACACGGTTTACAATGAGCAGTTCTTC
NA,NA,TRBJ2-7,TRBV7-9,CASSPPDSDFYEQYF,TGTGCCAGCAGTCCACCCGACAGCGACTTCTACGAGCAGTACTTC
NA,NA,TRBJ2-1,TRBV30,CAWGGSGYEQFF,TGTGCCTGGGGGGGGAGTGGCTATGAGCAGTTCTTC
TRBD2,NA,TRBJ2-7,TRBV7-2,CASSLERLAGAYEQYF,TGTGCCAGCAGCCTCGAGCGACTAGCGGGAGCCTACGAGCAGTACTTC
NA,few,TRBJ1-3,TRBV7-9,CASSLIPGQGNTIYF,TGTGCCAGCAGCTTGATACCGGGACAAGGAAACACCATATATTTT
TRBD1,NA,TRBJ2-7,TRBV19,CASSRQTGGESYEQYF,TGTGCCAGTAGTCGCCAAACAGGGGGTGAGTCCTACGAGCAGTACTTC
TRBD1,NA,TRBJ1-4,TRBV7-9,CASSFLNRGRPNNEKLFF,TGTGCCAGCAGCTTCCTCAACAGGGGGCGGCCGAACAATGAAAAACTGTTTTTT
TRBD1,NA,TRBJ1-5,TRBV7-8,CASSRVGRGRSNQPQHF,TGTGCCAGCAGCCGCGTCGGCAGGGGGCGAAGCAATCAGCCCCAGCATTTT
NA,NA,TRBJ2-2,TRBV7-3,CASSQNMGGRTGELFF,TGTGCCAGCAGCCAAAATATGGGAGGACGAACCGGGGAGCTGTTTTTT
NA,NA,TRBJ2-5,TRBV6-5,CASSWTSQETQYF,TGTGCCAGCAGTTGGACATCTCAAGAGACCCAGTACTTC
NA,few,TRBJ1-5,TRBV18,CASSPSSNQPQHF,TGTGCCAGCTCACCGTCGAGCAATCAGCCCCAGCATTTT
TRBD2,NA,TRBJ2-5,TRBV27,CASSSSGDPRETQYF,TGTGCCAGCAGTTCCAGCGGGGACCCCCGGGAGACCCAGTACTTC
NA,NA,TRBJ1-1,TRBV28,CASSFSGQGNTEAFF,TGTGCCAGCAGTTTCTCAGGGCAGGGGAACACTGAAGCTTTCTTT
TRBD2,NA,TRBJ2-1,TRBV11-1,CASSLDGLAGVAEQFF,TGTGCCAGCAGCTTAGACGGACTAGCGGGAGTCGCTGAGCAGTTCTTC
NA,NA,TRBJ2-2,TRBV7-2,CASRGLAGELFF,TGTGCCAGCAGAGGACTCGCCGGGGAGCTGTTTTTT
TRBD2,NA,TRBJ2-1,TRBV5-8,CASSIGTSGSDEQFF,TGTGCCAGCAGCATCGGGACTAGCGGGAGTGATGAGCAGTTCTTC
TRBD2,NA,TRBJ2-2,TRBV7-2,CASSLVPLAGGITGELFF,TGTGCCAGCAGCTTAGTTCCTCTAGCGGGAGGTATCACCGGGGAGCTGTTTTTT
NA,NA,TRBJ2-6,TRBV5-1,CASSLAGFGANVLTF,TGCGCCAGCAGCTTGGCCGGTTTTGGGGCCAACGTCCTGACTTTC